This TCR beta chain emerged from a study of naive and memory T cell subsets. Study-wide points: A few larger clonotypes appeared in naive repertoires, especially CD8, possibly memory cells re-expressing CD45RA. Clonotypes are single alpha or beta chains, not paired receptors. From naive to CM, EM and EMRA, diversity decreased and Gini increased. Between naive and memory subsets, TCR abundance power law exponents differed.

This clonotype came up a few times. Its specificity is not known. An equimolar mix of two oligonucleotides served as the beta constant-region primer for TRBC1 and TRBC2. Ligated cDNA was amplified by four rounds of PCR with nested alpha and beta constant-region primers and SP2. Ligation attached a single-stranded oligonucleotide with a 12-nucleotide UMI and the SP2 primer to the cDNA 3' end. TCRdb re-analysed the UMI-ligation and nested PCR reads in MiXCR, keeping a single row per CDR3 protein. The table includes about 160,000 distinct CDR3 sequences, roughly 20% detected once. The sample was naive CD4+ T cells from blood. The sequence derives from a human donor in good health.

The CDR3 DNA reads TGCAGTGCTAGTAAGGAGAGCGGGAGGGGAAACGAGCAGTACTTC. It encodes CSASKESGRGNEQYF. This chain joins TRBV20-1 and TRBJ2-7, with TRBD2 matching over 10 bases. Germline trimming cut 3 bases from V and 5 bases from J; bases unmatched to any gene: 10. Germline V CDR1 and CDR2: DFQATT, SNEGSKA (reference sequence). The CDR3 sequence is 15 residues long.